The clone carrying this T cell receptor beta chain appeared once. These data come from a study of shared clonotypes between healthy human individuals. The V segment lost 4 bases and the J segment 3 bases; nucleotides outside the gene matches: 9. The CDR3 is 15 residues long. Germline CDR1 is MDHEN and CDR2 is SYDVKM. Method: immunoSEQ multiplex PCR; TCRdb's copy keeps in-frame clones and lacks some. Of over a million clones in the sample, nearly 99% are singletons; the top ten hold roughly 0.42%. What was sequenced was naive CD4+ T cells sorted from blood. Specified subset: CD45RA+ positively selected. The V and J genes are TRBV28 and TRBJ2-7, with TRBD1 matching 7 bases. The receptor was isolated from a man aged 25 to 40 in good health. CDR3 sequence (DNA): TGTGCCAGCAGTTCCCCTAGGGGGCAGATCTACGAGCAGTACTTC. It specifies CASSSPRGQIYEQYF.